Here is one T cell receptor (beta chain) with its context. The antigen is unknown. The sample originates from a study of CXCR3-negative and CXCR3-positive naive CD8 T cells. Germline CDR1 is MDHEN and CDR2 is SYDVKM. The CDR3 spans 13 residues. Findings and limits, study-wide: Naive CXCR3-positive cells had TRB CDR3s more hydrophobic than those of CXCR3-negative naive cells.

Libraries of TRB cDNA were made by 5' RACE and carried UMIs. TCRdb reprocessed the 5' RACE reads, keeping one entry per CDR3 protein, no DNA. The sample has some 120,000 distinct CDR3 sequences. The receptor's source is a human donor in good health. Some clones in this sample may be carry-over from other donors' samples. The chain couples TRBV28 to TRBJ2-1. The specimen was naive CXCR3+ CD8+ T cells from blood. Subset given: CD45RO-CCR7+CD27+CD95- naive CD8+ T cells expressing CXCR3 (TNR3+). CDR3 protein: CASRILETNEQFF.